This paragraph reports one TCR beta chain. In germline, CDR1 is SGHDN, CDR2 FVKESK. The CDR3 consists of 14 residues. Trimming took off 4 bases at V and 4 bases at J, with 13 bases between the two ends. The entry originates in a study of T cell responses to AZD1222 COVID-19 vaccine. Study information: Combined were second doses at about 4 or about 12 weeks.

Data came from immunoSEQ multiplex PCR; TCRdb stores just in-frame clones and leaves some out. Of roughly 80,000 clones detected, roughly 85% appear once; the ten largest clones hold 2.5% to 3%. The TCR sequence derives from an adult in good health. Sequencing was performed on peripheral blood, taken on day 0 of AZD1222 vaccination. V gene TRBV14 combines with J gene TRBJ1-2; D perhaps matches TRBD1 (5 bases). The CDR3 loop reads CASSPYQGTYGYTF. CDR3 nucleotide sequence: TGTGCCAGCAGCCCGTACCAGGGAACCTATGGCTACACCTTC. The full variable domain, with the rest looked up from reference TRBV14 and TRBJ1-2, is EAGVTQFPSHSVIEKGQTVTLRCDPISGHDNLYWYRRVMGKEIKFLLHFVKESKQDESGMPNNRFLAERTGGTYSTLKVQPAELEDSGVYFCASSPYQGTYGYTFGSGTRLTVV.